This T cell receptor beta chain originates from a study of shared clonotypes between healthy human individuals. From germline, CDR1 is MDHEN and CDR2 SYDVKM. Trimming shortened V by 8 bases and J by 3 bases, and 23 bases separated the two germline ends. The CDR3 spans 16 residues. The data were produced by immunoSEQ multiplex PCR, yet TCRdb's version contains in-frame clones alone and is incomplete. The data contain over 2 million clones, 85% to 95% of them singletons. The chain combines TRBV28 with TRBJ2-7; the D gene is possibly TRBD1 (6 bases). This TCR came from a man younger than 35 in good health. What was sequenced was naive CD4+ T cells sorted from blood. Subset meaning: CD45RA+ positively selected. The CDR3 DNA reads as TGTGCCAGCGCCTCCTTTGGGGGCGCAGTGGACTACGAGCAGTACTTC. This encodes CASASFGGAVDYEQYF.